These T cell receptor beta chains were read from a single sample in a study of blood T cell repertoires in COVID-19. Data came from immunoSEQ multiplex PCR; TCRdb stores just in-frame clones and leaves some out. This sample has around 100,000 clones, with 70% to 90% found just once. The sequencing input was peripheral blood. These receptors came from a human donor in a cohort sampled during active COVID-19. Each CDR3 is given with its conserved first and last residue. The D gene is left open where the match is weak. Clone size is not always given. Where it is, it says once, few, many or a class for expanded clones.

cdr3_aa,cdr3_nt,d_call,v_call,clone_size,j_call
CASTGLAGETDTQYF,TGTGCCAGCACCGGCCTGGCGGGAGAGACAGATACGCAGTATTTT,TRBD2,TRBV28,NA,TRBJ2-3
CASSEAKGGNSYEQYF,TGTGCCAGCAGTGAAGCTAAGGGCGGGAACTCCTACGAGCAGTACTTC,NA,TRBV6-1,NA,TRBJ2-7
CASNPPGLAGGANTGELFF,TGCGCCAGTAACCCTCCGGGACTAGCGGGAGGGGCGAACACCGGGGAGCTGTTTTTT,TRBD2,TRBV5-1,few,TRBJ2-2
CAIKREAADTQYF,TGTGCCATCAAGAGGGAGGCGGCAGATACGCAGTATTTT,NA,TRBV10-3,NA,TRBJ2-3
CASGSPLPGLSVF,TGTGCCAGCGGAAGCCCACTACCGGGACTATCAGTCTTC,TRBD2,TRBV12-3/TRBV12-4,NA,TRBJ2-4
CASSKEPGTGQDEQYF,TGTGCCAGCAGTAAGGAACCCGGGACAGGGCAGGACGAGCAGTACTTC,TRBD1,TRBV6-4,few,TRBJ2-7
CASSLDRQDGYTF,TGTGCCAGCAGCTTAGACAGACAGGATGGCTACACCTTC,NA,TRBV11-2,NA,TRBJ1-2
CSVVGAGTEAFF,TGCAGCGTTGTGGGGGCCGGCACTGAAGCTTTCTTT,NA,TRBV29-1,NA,TRBJ1-1
CASSPAAGTSGSGETQYF,TGTGCCAGCAGCCCGGCGGCCGGGACTAGCGGGAGTGGGGAGACCCAGTACTTC,TRBD2,TRBV7-2,NA,TRBJ2-5
CASSPLGRGPYNEQFF,TGTGCCAGCAGCCCGCTTGGCAGGGGGCCTTACAATGAGCAGTTCTTC,TRBD1,TRBV28,NA,TRBJ2-1
CASSVQGGTEAFF,TGTGCCAGCAGTGTCCAGGGAGGGACTGAAGCTTTCTTT,NA,TRBV2,NA,TRBJ1-1
CASSYLQGRKGETQYF,TGTGCCAGCAGTTACCTTCAGGGAAGGAAGGGCGAGACCCAGTACTTC,NA,TRBV6-2/TRBV6-3,NA,TRBJ2-5
CATTSGRGNEQFF,TGTGCCACTACTAGCGGGAGGGGGAATGAGCAGTTCTTC,TRBD2,TRBV13,NA,TRBJ2-1
CASSSRDTKQYF,TGTGCCAGCAGTTCCCGGGACACTAAGCAGTACTTC,NA,TRBV12-3/TRBV12-4,NA,TRBJ2-7
CASSVGGRGEQFF,TGTGCCAGCAGCGTTGGAGGTCGGGGTGAGCAGTTCTTC,NA,TRBV9,once,TRBJ2-1
CASREGAGGTPTQYF,TGTGCCAGTCGCGAGGGGGCGGGAGGGACCCCTACGCAGTATTTT,TRBD2,TRBV19,NA,TRBJ2-3
CATTILSSGAYNEQFF,TGTGCCACCACGATACTCTCTAGCGGGGCATACAATGAGCAGTTCTTC,TRBD2,TRBV5-5,once,TRBJ2-1
CASSEGGGVRGYTF,TGTGCCAGCAGTGAAGGAGGGGGGGTTAGGGGCTACACCTTC,NA,TRBV6-1,once,TRBJ1-2
CASRPSIGLPDEQYF,TGCGCCAGCAGGCCAAGTATAGGACTTCCAGACGAGCAGTACTTC,NA,TRBV4-1,NA,TRBJ2-7
CASSKGTSGTDTQYF,TGTGCCAGCAGCAAGGGGACTAGCGGGACAGATACGCAGTATTTT,TRBD2,TRBV9,once,TRBJ2-3
CASSQTSGSFYEQYF,TGTGCCAGCAGCCAAACTAGCGGGAGTTTTTACGAGCAGTACTTC,TRBD2,TRBV5-4,NA,TRBJ2-7
CASKALGGYGYTF,TGTGCCAGCAAAGCGCTGGGGGGCTATGGCTACACCTTC,NA,TRBV27,once,TRBJ1-2
CASSPRGEKLFF,TGTGCCAGTAGTCCCAGGGGAGAAAAACTGTTTTTT,NA,TRBV19,NA,TRBJ1-4
CASSPSPGTGGFYEQYF,TGTGCCAGCAGCCCCTCCCCCGGGACAGGGGGCTTCTACGAGCAGTACTTC,TRBD1,TRBV28,NA,TRBJ2-7
CASSPLHTPGNEQFF,TGTGCCAGCAGCCCTCTTCATACCCCAGGCAATGAGCAGTTCTTC,NA,TRBV7-9,NA,TRBJ2-1
CASSQGFPRTDTQYF,TGTGCCAGCTCTCAGGGGTTCCCCCGCACAGATACGCAGTATTTT,NA,TRBV18,NA,TRBJ2-3
CASSFREGPYNEQFF,TGTGCCAGCAGCTTTCGGGAGGGCCCCTACAATGAGCAGTTCTTC,NA,TRBV12-1,few,TRBJ2-1
CASSLTPPTSGITHNEQFF,TGTGCCAGCAGCTTAACCCCCCCTACTAGCGGGATAACACACAATGAGCAGTTCTTC,TRBD2,TRBV11-2,NA,TRBJ2-1
CASPGSSSNQPQHF,TGCGCCAGCCCGGGGAGTTCAAGCAATCAGCCCCAGCATTTT,NA,TRBV4-1,NA,TRBJ1-5
CASSYPGTANTGELFF,TGTGCCAGCAGTTACCCAGGGACAGCTAACACCGGGGAGCTGTTTTTT,TRBD1,TRBV6-2/TRBV6-3,NA,TRBJ2-2
CAGSLGGQGAYGYTF,TGTGCCGGCAGTTTAGGGGGACAGGGGGCCTATGGCTACACCTTC,TRBD1,TRBV28,NA,TRBJ1-2
CASSLIGGTYNEQFF,TGTGCCAGCAGTTTAATCGGGGGGACCTACAATGAGCAGTTCTTC,TRBD2,TRBV28,NA,TRBJ2-1
CASSFAPQGLNREKLFF,TGTGCCAGCAGTTTCGCCCCTCAGGGCCTGAATCGGGAAAAACTGTTTTTT,NA,TRBV6-2/TRBV6-3,NA,TRBJ1-4
CASSQAGVSYNEQFF,TGTGCCAGCAGTCAAGCGGGAGTCTCCTACAATGAGCAGTTCTTC,TRBD2,TRBV6-2/TRBV6-3,few,TRBJ2-1
CAWRGLVTGELFF,TGTGCCTGGAGGGGACTAGTTACCGGGGAGCTGTTTTTT,TRBD2,TRBV30,NA,TRBJ2-2
CATSDHQGRGYTF,TGTGCCACCAGTGACCATCAGGGCCGCGGCTACACCTTC,NA,TRBV24-1,NA,TRBJ1-2
CASSSGGGYNSPLHF,TGTGCCAGCAGTTCGGGAGGGGGATATAATTCACCCCTCCACTTT,NA,TRBV28,NA,TRBJ1-6
CASSPVRLAGPGGEQFF,TGCGCCAGCAGCCCCGTTCGACTAGCGGGTCCGGGGGGTGAGCAGTTCTTC,TRBD2,TRBV4-1,NA,TRBJ2-1
CASSPTGPVLNEQFF,TGTGCCAGCAGTCCCACAGGGCCCGTCCTCAATGAGCAGTTCTTC,NA,TRBV28,NA,TRBJ2-1
CASKTVGHTDTQYF,TGTGCCAGCAAAACGGTGGGGCACACAGATACGCAGTATTTT,NA,TRBV7-2,NA,TRBJ2-3
CASSLFRRNNEQFF,TGTGCCAGCAGCTTGTTTCGGCGGAACAATGAGCAGTTCTTC,NA,TRBV5-6,NA,TRBJ2-1
CASTLADSIKAFF,TGTGCCAGTACCCTGGCGGATAGCATAAAAGCTTTCTTT,NA,TRBV19,NA,TRBJ1-1
CASSVSGTSSYEQYF,TGTGCCAGCAGCGTGTCTGGGACATCCTCCTACGAGCAGTACTTC,NA,TRBV9,once,TRBJ2-7
CASSQREILEQYF,TGTGCCAGCTCCCAGCGGGAAATTCTCGAGCAGTACTTC,TRBD2,TRBV6-5,few,TRBJ2-7
CASSQPGIQETQYF,TGTGCCAGCAGCCAACCAGGAATCCAAGAGACCCAGTACTTC,NA,TRBV6-5,NA,TRBJ2-5
CAISDSSGRQETQYF,TGTGCCATCAGTGATTCTAGCGGGAGGCAAGAGACCCAGTACTTC,TRBD2,TRBV10-3,NA,TRBJ2-5
CASRREVFTGELFF,TGTGCCAGTAGGCGGGAGGTTTTCACCGGGGAGCTGTTTTTT,TRBD2,TRBV19,NA,TRBJ2-2
CASSLTAGGRRGVNEQFF,TGTGCCAGCAGCTTAACCGCCGGGGGGCGCCGTGGGGTAAATGAGCAGTTCTTC,NA,TRBV7-8,NA,TRBJ2-1
CASSSKTGGGFEQYF,TGTGCCAGCTCATCAAAGACAGGGGGCGGTTTCGAGCAGTACTTC,TRBD1,TRBV18,NA,TRBJ2-7
CASSFLGRPGNYGYTF,TGTGCCAGCAGTTTCCTGGGCAGACCAGGTAACTATGGCTACACCTTC,NA,TRBV6-6,NA,TRBJ1-2
CASTPPVGTGGHEQFF,TGTGCCAGCACCCCTCCAGTGGGGACAGGGGGTCATGAGCAGTTCTTC,TRBD1,TRBV28,NA,TRBJ2-1
CASSKVTGVGGYTF,TGTGCCAGCAGCAAAGTAACAGGGGTAGGCGGCTACACCTTC,TRBD1,TRBV9,NA,TRBJ1-2
CASTNGLAGVGELFF,TGTGCCAGCACCAACGGCCTAGCGGGAGTCGGGGAGCTGTTTTTT,TRBD2,TRBV2,once,TRBJ2-2
CAILGQGNTEAFF,TGTGCCATCCTGGGGCAGGGGAACACTGAAGCTTTCTTT,NA,TRBV10-3,few,TRBJ1-1
CASSPPNSPAGANVLTF,TGTGCCAGCTCACCACCTAATTCACCAGCTGGGGCCAACGTCCTGACTTTC,NA,TRBV18,NA,TRBJ2-6
CASSVAGTGYEQYF,TGTGCCAGCAGTGTAGCCGGGACAGGCTACGAGCAGTACTTC,TRBD1,TRBV6-1,NA,TRBJ2-7
CASSPGSHEQFF,TGTGCCAGCTCACCTGGTAGCCATGAGCAGTTCTTC,NA,TRBV18,few,TRBJ2-1
CASSAPGIPYEQYF,TGTGCCAGCAGTGCTCCAGGGATTCCATACGAGCAGTACTTC,NA,TRBV2,NA,TRBJ2-7
CASSLGEGLSYNEQFF,TGTGCCAGCAGCTTGGGGGAGGGCCTCTCCTACAATGAGCAGTTCTTC,TRBD2,TRBV7-9,NA,TRBJ2-1
CASSEGSNSPLHF,TGTGCCAGCAGTGAGGGCAGTAATTCACCCCTCCACTTT,NA,TRBV6-1,NA,TRBJ1-6